This is a list of T cell receptor beta chains from one sample in a study of shared clonotypes between healthy human individuals. This table comes from immunoSEQ multiplex PCR, and its TCRdb copy is limited to in-frame clones, with some not included. Here the sample spans 1,100,000 or so clones, around 82% being singletons. Material for sequencing was memory CD4+ T cells from PBMCs. These receptors came from a man aged 18-30 years in good health. Some clones in this sample may be carry-over from other donors' samples. Both conserved end residues are trimmed from each CDR3. The order of the fields is CDR3 protein, D gene, V gene. D genes are given only for firm matches.

CDR3: ASSFDANYGYT; D: NA; V: TRBV7-9
CDR3: ASSDSMINIQY; D: NA; V: TRBV6-1
CDR3: ACATGTGDRGTEAF; D: TRBD1; V: TRBV30
CDR3: ASSFAGGSEAF; D: NA; V: TRBV6-5
CDR3: ASSSPGASAYNEQF; D: NA; V: TRBV28
CDR3: ASSHDRGNMNTEAF; D: TRBD1; V: TRBV4-3
CDR3: ASSLERQSQTQY; D: NA; V: TRBV11-2
CDR3: ASSVSKANTGELF; D: NA; V: TRBV2
CDR3: ASSSAGEGYGYT; D: NA; V: TRBV5-4
CDR3: ASSWLGNSQETQY; D: NA; V: TRBV5-1
CDR3: ASRTGGRTNEKLF; D: TRBD1; V: TRBV6-5
CDR3: SVDPNSNYGYT; D: NA; V: TRBV29-1
CDR3: ASTPGRHQMNTEAF; D: NA; V: TRBV19
CDR3: ASSTRTSGRKVGTQY; D: TRBD2; V: TRBV19
CDR3: ASSLALASGTKDEQF; D: TRBD2; V: TRBV5-1
CDR3: ASSWTLTDTQY; D: NA; V: TRBV7-2
CDR3: ASSLDLSGKGFNYGYT; D: NA; V: TRBV11-2
CDR3: ASSPIAGGRVSDTQY; D: TRBD2; V: TRBV7-9
CDR3: ASSPRRVDEQF; D: NA; V: TRBV7-7
CDR3: ASSLWDRGHEQY; D: TRBD1; V: TRBV28
CDR3: ASRGRDLYQETQY; D: NA; V: TRBV13
CDR3: ASSPGINYGYT; D: NA; V: TRBV14
CDR3: ASSSGQDTEAF; D: TRBD1; V: TRBV18
CDR3: ASSLGGPGQPQH; D: NA; V: TRBV5-1
CDR3: ASSLGDRVGQPQH; D: TRBD1; V: TRBV5-1
CDR3: ASSPQGLGNEKLF; D: NA; V: TRBV7-2
CDR3: ASSLYSRGLASNEQF; D: NA; V: TRBV27
CDR3: ASSPRLAGNNEQF; D: TRBD2; V: TRBV7-3
CDR3: ASSRPLGTQETQY; D: NA; V: TRBV4-1
CDR3: ASSPGSGGNIQY; D: TRBD2; V: TRBV5-1
CDR3: ASSSGSRGNQPQH; D: NA; V: TRBV7-7
CDR3: ASSHPPRGTETQY; D: NA; V: TRBV4-1
CDR3: ASSLVPSGSDEQF; D: TRBD2; V: TRBV5-6
CDR3: ASSSSGTESYEQY; D: NA; V: TRBV7-3
CDR3: ASRSGTRKETQY; D: NA; V: TRBV5-1
CDR3: ASSLTELVSTDTQY; D: NA; V: TRBV5-4
CDR3: ASSLSDRASEQF; D: TRBD1; V: TRBV27
CDR3: ASSQVGGNTEAF; D: NA; V: TRBV4-2
CDR3: AWSNRDIQH; D: NA; V: TRBV30
CDR3: ASSAGGTQY; D: NA; V: TRBV11-3
CDR3: ASSYRGYTGELF; D: NA; V: TRBV6-6
CDR3: ASSSAGTSYEQY; D: TRBD2; V: TRBV5-4
CDR3: ASSIFRGNQPQH; D: NA; V: TRBV19
CDR3: ASIALRGGYGYT; D: NA; V: TRBV2
CDR3: ASSPQPSTDTQY; D: NA; V: TRBV9
CDR3: ASSSTTNAEAF; D: NA; V: TRBV7-3
CDR3: ASNLVSGTGELF; D: NA; V: TRBV7-9
CDR3: ASSKTGFLSDTQY; D: TRBD1; V: TRBV27
CDR3: ASKRGGRENTEAF; D: TRBD1; V: TRBV19
CDR3: ASSSAANTGELF; D: NA; V: TRBV5-1
CDR3: ASSVSPTGQETQY; D: TRBD1; V: TRBV9
CDR3: ASSRDVVWGTEAF; D: NA; V: TRBV18
CDR3: ASSILDRGRGQPQH; D: TRBD1; V: TRBV19
CDR3: ASSNTGYYGYT; D: NA; V: TRBV19
CDR3: ASSPISGSSYEQY; D: TRBD2; V: TRBV7-3
CDR3: ASSSPTGTGANVLT; D: TRBD1; V: TRBV5-6
CDR3: ASSPQQGSYT; D: TRBD1; V: TRBV27
CDR3: ASTEQEQPQH; D: NA; V: TRBV28
CDR3: ASSEGYGNQPQH; D: NA; V: TRBV6-1